These T cell receptor beta chains were read from a single sample in a study of blood T cell repertoires in COVID-19. The protocol was immunoSEQ multiplex PCR, while the TCRdb copy is restricted to in-frame clones and leaves out a portion. This sample has some 150,000 clones, with around 89% found just once. Sequencing was performed on PBMCs or T cells enriched from blood (not recorded which). The receptors were gathered from a woman in her late teens or twenties who had recovered from COVID-19. Both conserved end residues are trimmed from each CDR3. Each record gives: J gene, D gene, V gene, CDR3 protein. A D gene is named only where the DNA matches it firmly.

TRBJ2-1 | TRBD1 | TRBV7-8 | ASSLVRQGTEQF
TRBJ2-2 | TRBD1 | TRBV6-5 | ASSPTGAYTGELF
TRBJ1-3 | NA | TRBV10-1 | ASSHAIAGNTIY
TRBJ2-3 | TRBD2 | TRBV27 | ASIYSGGSTDTQY
TRBJ1-5 | NA | TRBV19 | ASSIGGRQPQH
TRBJ2-7 | TRBD1 | TRBV14 | ASSHPGQGVKGEQY
TRBJ1-4 | NA | TRBV7-4 | ASSLSLREKLF
TRBJ1-2 | NA | TRBV6-5 | ASSRDRSSGYT
TRBJ1-1 | NA | TRBV30 | ASSRLIEAF
TRBJ2-1 | NA | TRBV30 | AWSVRTDNEQF
TRBJ2-7 | TRBD2 | TRBV7-6 | ASSSGLGPYEQY
TRBJ1-1 | NA | TRBV18 | ASSLRSDQYTEAF
TRBJ2-7 | TRBD2 | TRBV28 | ASSFGAGGSYEQY
TRBJ2-5 | TRBD2 | TRBV5-8 | ASSLGRLAGVAAQETQY
TRBJ2-1 | NA | TRBV20-1 | SASLGLGSYNEQF
TRBJ1-2 | NA | TRBV7-3 | ASSLDINYGYT
TRBJ1-2 | TRBD1 | TRBV19 | ASSPDRDGYT
TRBJ2-2 | NA | TRBV7-9 | ASSFRFRPRGFNPGELF
TRBJ2-2 | NA | TRBV6-5 | ASSYSAQGTTGELF
TRBJ2-1 | NA | TRBV27 | ASSSEYYNEQF
TRBJ2-7 | TRBD2 | TRBV30 | AWSAPRTSLSLREQY
TRBJ1-1 | NA | TRBV5-1 | ASSWGPPPGEAF
TRBJ2-5 | NA | TRBV15 | ATSKSRETQY
TRBJ1-2 | NA | TRBV28 | ASRRTGKHPYGYT
TRBJ1-3 | NA | TRBV16 | ASSQSVTNSGNTIY
TRBJ2-5 | TRBD2 | TRBV12-3/TRBV12-4 | ASSSTGGETQY
TRBJ2-2 | TRBD2 | TRBV3-1/TRBV3-2 | ASSQDLRLATTGELF
TRBJ2-1 | NA | TRBV6-2/TRBV6-3 | ASSYPRQVEVYEQF
TRBJ2-2 | TRBD2 | TRBV29-1 | SGRSGGNTGELF
TRBJ2-7 | NA | TRBV7-6 | ASSFGGTGEQY
TRBJ2-7 | NA | TRBV12-5 | ASGSDPGGTY
TRBJ1-2 | TRBD1 | TRBV19 | ASSEQGVGGYT